Listed here is a single T cell receptor (beta chain). The data were obtained in a study of sequential checkpoint blockade in melanoma. In the study overall: TCRβ was sequenced from DNA of some 89 pretreatment tumors.

Clones were read by immunoSEQ multiplex PCR, and TCRdb kept only the in-frame ones, dropping some. This sample has around 6,200 clones, with roughly a quarter found just once. Treatment given: randomized to nivolumab then ipilimumab (arm A) or the reverse (arm B). The sequenced sample was tumor tissue (inferred from file names), obtained from a patient given nivolumab and ipilimumab in sequence. The TCR sequence derives from a human donor with melanoma.

The CDR3 bases are TGCAGCGTTGAACGATCGTCGGGGGTGACCGGGGAGCTGTTTTTT. It codes for CSVERSSGVTGELFF. The chain links TRBV29-1 to TRBJ2-2, with D perhaps TRBD2 (6 bases). Per the germline V gene, CDR1 is SQVTM and CDR2 is ANQGSEA. The CDR3 spans 15 residues. The V end lost 2 bases, the J end lost 5 bases, and 15 bases lay between the germline ends.